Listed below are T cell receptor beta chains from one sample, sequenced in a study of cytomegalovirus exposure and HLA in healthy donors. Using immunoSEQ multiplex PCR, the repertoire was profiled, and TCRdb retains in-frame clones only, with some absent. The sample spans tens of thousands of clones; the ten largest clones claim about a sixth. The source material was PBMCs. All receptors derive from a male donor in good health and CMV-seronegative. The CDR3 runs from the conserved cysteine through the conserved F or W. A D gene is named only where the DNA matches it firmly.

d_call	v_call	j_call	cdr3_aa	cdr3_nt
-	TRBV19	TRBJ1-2	CASSAGRQVPTYGYTF	TGTGCCAGTAGTGCGGGCCGACAGGTGCCAACCTATGGCTACACCTTC
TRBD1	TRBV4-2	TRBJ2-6	CASSQQGASGANVLTF	TGTGCCAGCAGCCAACAGGGGGCCTCTGGGGCCAACGTCCTGACTTTC
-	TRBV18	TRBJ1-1	CASSARAGGENTEAFF	TGTGCCAGCTCGGCTCGGGCGGGCGGGGAGAACACTGAAGCTTTCTTT
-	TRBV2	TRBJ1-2	CASSEGGRGRYGYTF	TGTGCCAGCAGTGAAGGGGGCAGGGGTCGGTATGGCTACACCTTC
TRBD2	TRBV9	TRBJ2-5	CASSGAGAQETQYF	TGTGCCAGCAGCGGAGCGGGGGCCCAAGAGACCCAGTACTTC
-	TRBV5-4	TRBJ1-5	CASSLDGNQPQHF	TGTGCCAGCAGCTTGGACGGGAATCAGCCCCAGCATTTT
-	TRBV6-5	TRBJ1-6	CASSYEGVYNSPLHF	TGTGCCAGCAGTTACGAGGGCGTATATAATTCACCCCTCCACTTT
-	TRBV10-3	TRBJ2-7	CATGGSGSYEQYF	TGTGCCACAGGAGGTAGCGGCTCCTACGAGCAGTACTTC
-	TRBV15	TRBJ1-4	CATSRTRATNEKLFF	TGTGCCACCAGCAGGACCAGGGCAACTAATGAAAAACTGTTTTTT
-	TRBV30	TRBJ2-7	CAWEGGAVPYEQYF	TGTGCCTGGGAAGGGGGAGCAGTTCCCTACGAGCAGTACTTC
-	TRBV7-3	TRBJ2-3	CASSFRLEETDTQYF	TGTGCCAGCAGCTTTCGACTAGAGGAAACAGATACGCAGTATTTT
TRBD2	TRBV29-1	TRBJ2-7	CSVARGGYEQYF	TGCAGCGTTGCTCGCGGGGGATACGAGCAGTACTTC
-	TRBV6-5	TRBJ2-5	CASSVTGGEEETQYF	TGTGCCAGCAGCGTAACCGGAGGCGAAGAGGAGACCCAGTACTTC
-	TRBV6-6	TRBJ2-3	CASRAGHSSTDTQYF	TGTGCCAGCAGAGCTGGACATAGTAGCACAGATACGCAGTATTTT
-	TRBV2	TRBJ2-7	CASKLGAVNEQYF	TGTGCCAGCAAGTTGGGGGCAGTGAACGAGCAGTACTTC
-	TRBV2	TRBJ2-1	CASRADERGGGYNEQFF	TGTGCCAGCAGGGCGGACGAGAGGGGGGGTGGCTACAATGAGCAGTTCTTC
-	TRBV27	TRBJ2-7	CASSTGQNHEQYF	TGTGCCAGCAGTACAGGACAGAATCACGAGCAGTACTTC
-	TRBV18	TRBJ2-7	CASSQDSRYEQYF	TGTGCCAGCTCACAAGACAGCCGCTACGAGCAGTACTTC
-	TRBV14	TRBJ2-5	CASSSLTGTQETQYF	TGTGCCAGCAGCTCATTGACAGGAACTCAAGAGACCCAGTACTTC
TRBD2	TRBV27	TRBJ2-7	CASRNSGTSATYEQYF	TGTGCCAGCAGGAACTCCGGAACTAGCGCAACCTACGAGCAGTACTTC
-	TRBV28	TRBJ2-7	CASRGWDWLRESYEQYF	TGTGCCAGCCGAGGATGGGACTGGCTTCGTGAATCCTACGAGCAGTACTTC
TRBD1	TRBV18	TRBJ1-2	CASSPIPSGQGAGGYTF	TGTGCCAGCTCACCAATTCCTTCGGGACAGGGGGCTGGAGGCTACACCTTC
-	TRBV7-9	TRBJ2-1	CASSLAGGLGEQFF	TGTGCCAGCAGCTTAGCGGGGGGTTTGGGTGAGCAGTTCTTC
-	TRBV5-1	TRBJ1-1	CASSLGQFAGVAFF	TGCGCCAGCAGCCTCGGACAGTTTGCAGGAGTGGCTTTCTTT
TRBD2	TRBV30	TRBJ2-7	CAWSGASGGYEQYF	TGTGCCTGGAGTGGGGCTAGCGGGGGCTACGAGCAGTACTTC
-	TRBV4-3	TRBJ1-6	CASSLKDRDNSPLHF	TGCGCCAGCAGCCTAAAAGACAGAGATAATTCACCCCTCCACTTT
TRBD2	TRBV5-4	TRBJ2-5	CASSSRLADGYQETQYF	TGTGCCAGCAGCTCGCGACTAGCGGATGGGTACCAAGAGACCCAGTACTTC
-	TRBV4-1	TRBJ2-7	CASSQDDGDYEQYF	TGCGCCAGCAGCCAAGATGACGGGGACTACGAGCAGTACTTC
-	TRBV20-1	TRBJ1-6	CSAPLAGTLHF	TGCAGTGCTCCCCTTGCGGGGACCCTCCACTTT
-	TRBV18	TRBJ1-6	CASSPGGGSYNSPLHF	TGTGCCAGCTCCCCCGGGGGGGGCTCCTATAATTCACCCCTCCACTTT
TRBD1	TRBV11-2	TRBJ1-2	CASSSIRGQADGYTF	TGTGCCAGCAGCTCCATACGGGGACAGGCTGATGGCTACACCTTC
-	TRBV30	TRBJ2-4	CAWRPLDLRGLAKNIQYF	TGTGCCTGGAGACCCTTAGACCTCAGGGGCTTAGCCAAAAACATTCAGTACTTC
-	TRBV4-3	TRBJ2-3	CASSQYEGKTDTQYF	TGCGCCAGCAGCCAATATGAGGGAAAGACAGATACGCAGTATTTT
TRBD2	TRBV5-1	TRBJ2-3	CASSPGLGTDTQYF	TGCGCCAGCAGCCCCGGACTAGGCACAGATACGCAGTATTTT
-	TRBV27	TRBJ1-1	CASSPSGYTEAFF	TGTGCCAGCAGTCCCTCAGGATACACTGAAGCTTTCTTT
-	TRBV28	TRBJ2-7	CASSSSGHRYEQYF	TGTGCCAGCAGTTCCTCGGGACACCGATACGAGCAGTACTTC
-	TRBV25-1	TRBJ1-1	CASTKRSGKEAFF	TGTGCCAGCACCAAACGGTCGGGTAAAGAAGCTTTCTTT
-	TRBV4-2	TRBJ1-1	CASSQGADKNTEAFF	TGTGCCAGCAGCCAAGGGGCGGACAAGAACACTGAAGCTTTCTTT
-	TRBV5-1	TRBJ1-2	CASSLASVRYGYTF	TGCGCCAGCAGCTTGGCCTCGGTTCGGTATGGCTACACCTTC
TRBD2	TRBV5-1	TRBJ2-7	CASSFGTSGGNEQYF	TGCGCCAGCAGCTTCGGGACTAGCGGGGGTAACGAGCAGTACTTC
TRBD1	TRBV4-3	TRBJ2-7	CASSQDSDRVGEQYF	TGCGCCAGCAGCCAAGATTCGGACAGGGTGGGTGAGCAGTACTTC
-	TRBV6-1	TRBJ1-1	CASSEGRTSEAFF	TGTGCCAGCAGTGAGGGGAGGACCAGTGAAGCTTTCTTT
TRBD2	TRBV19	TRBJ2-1	CASRRGGGNEQFF	TGTGCCAGTAGACGGGGGGGCGGGAATGAGCAGTTCTTC
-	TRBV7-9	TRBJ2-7	CASSPGLDEQYF	TGTGCCAGCAGCCCAGGACTGGACGAGCAGTACTTC
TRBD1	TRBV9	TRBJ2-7	CASSDREGTYEQYF	TGTGCCAGCAGTGACAGGGAAGGGACCTACGAGCAGTACTTC
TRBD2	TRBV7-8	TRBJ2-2	CAGGAGELFF	TGTGCCGGGGGGGCCGGGGAGCTGTTTTTT
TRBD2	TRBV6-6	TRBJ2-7	CATSSGAYEQYF	TGTGCCACCTCTAGCGGGGCCTACGAGCAGTACTTC
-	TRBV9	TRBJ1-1	CASSIDRYTEAFF	TGTGCCAGCAGCATTGACAGGTACACTGAAGCTTTCTTT
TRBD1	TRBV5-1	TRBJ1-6	CASSTTGGVSPLHF	TGCGCCAGCAGCACCACAGGGGGTGTTTCACCCCTCCACTTT